This T cell receptor beta chain was retrieved from a study of T cell repertoires in cytomegalovirus infection. Study background: Matching HLA type and CMV infection were both indicated by public TCR beta signatures. Study conclusions and caveats: The cumulative frequency of public TCR beta families distinguished individuals who carried CMV together with the relevant HLA. HLA-C-restricted, CMV-specific TCR beta clonotypes were dominant ex vivo.

This clonotype was found many times. Its matching antigen is unknown. The germline gives CDR1 MGHRA, CDR2 YSYEKL. Trimming took off 3 bases at V and 2 bases at J, with 11 bases between the two ends. This CDR3 region has 15 residues. TCRdb used MiXCR to reprocess the reads, holding one entry per CDR3 protein. Counted here are fewer than 300,000 distinct CDR3 sequences, under 30% occurring once; the ten biggest clones make up about 15%. This chain connects TRBV4-1 to TRBJ1-5; the D is unclear. This TCR derives from a human donor in good health (CMV status not recorded). Some clones in this sample may be carry-over from other donors' samples. Material for sequencing was PBMCs. CDR3 bases: TGCGCCAGCAGCCAGGGGATAGTCGGCAATCAGCCCCAGCATTTT. Translating it yields CASSQGIVGNQPQHF.